Sequencing of this TCR beta chain was carried out in a study of blood T cell repertoires in COVID-19. Unmatched junction bases numbered 3, after V lost 4 bases and J lost 0 bases. Germline values: CDR1 MNHEY, CDR2 SVGAGI. CDR3 length: 14 amino acids. The data were produced by immunoSEQ multiplex PCR, yet TCRdb's version contains in-frame clones alone and is incomplete. The sample lists 150,000 to 200,000 clones; approximately 90% were seen once. The chain couples TRBV6-5 to TRBJ2-7, with TRBD1 matching over 7 bases. This clonotype originated in a man aged 65 to 79 with active or convalescent COVID-19. The sequencing input was peripheral blood. Here the CDR3 reads CASSFGTASYEQYF. DNA for the CDR3: TGTGCCAGCAGTTTCGGGACAGCCTCCTACGAGCAGTACTTC.